This T cell receptor beta chain was sequenced during a study of blood T cell repertoires in COVID-19 (TCRdb year 2020). Regarding the research as a whole: Samples covering the acute and convalescent phases of COVID-19 were provided by collaborators in the United States, Italy and Spain. The material from the prospective study consisted of cDNA or gDNA derived from T cells, B-cell-depleted T cells, or PBMCs. Deeply sampled blood TCRbeta repertoires from subjects exposed to, actively infected with, or recovered from COVID-19 were included in the dataset. A freely available public database, intended as a resource for researchers studying the immune response to SARS-CoV-2, is where the repertoires were released. Samples came from the ongoing ImmuneRACE study (first 160 participants) plus 1,254 subjects from 6 global collaborators. A de-identified subject ID, COVID-19 status, age in years and sex were almost always included in the sample metadata. Where available, HLA class I and class II types were taken from metadata supplied by the sample provider and were not determined by assay-based typing.

TCRbeta CDR3 regions were amplified from genomic DNA using the immunoSEQ Assay, a bias-controlled multiplex PCR. In the original analysis: Within the assay, amplification of reference gene primers was used to estimate how many nucleated cells each sample contained. To quantify the absolute abundance of each unique TCRbeta CDR3 rearrangement, sequence reads were collapsed and filtered. For each sample, productive Simpson clonality was calculated by taking the square root of Simpson's diversity index across productive rearrangements. The table was pulled from immuneACCESS by TCRdb, which kept in-frame rearrangements only. Such tables lose some clones; where checked, under half of the loss comes from unresolved V genes, and the rest has no known cause. V and J calls and clone size follow that table, whereas D and trimming were derived from the DNA. For this sample there are 150,000 to 160,000 clones; roughly four fifths appear just once. The ten top clones hold under 2% of the sample.

The germline V gene (reference sequence) sets CDR1 to SGHNT and CDR2 to YYREEE. Between the V and J ends, shortened by 4 bases and 5 bases respectively, the junction contains 18 bases. The CDR3 sequence holds 15 residues, the cysteine and phenylalanine included. Of all the DNA, just the CDR3 is kept, 45 bases in frame from base 1. Each collaborating institution followed its own protocols to collect whole blood in K2EDTA tubes. Collaborator samples were shipped for TCRbeta analysis as frozen whole blood, isolated PBMCs, or DNA extracted from either sample type. Overall study outcomes, separate from this receptor: The amount of clinical and demographic metadata varied by source and participant and was provided uncurated.

Details on this clone: Its antigen specificity is not known. Base qualities are not recorded, but no much larger clone differs from it by a single base.

The rearrangement combines TRBV5-4 with TRBJ2-5, and perhaps TRBD2 as D gene, on 6 matching bases. This sequence was found in an elderly man with acute or convalescent COVID-19. The sample taken for sequencing was peripheral blood. The CDR3 here reads CASSAVSGRGETQYF. The nucleotide sequence is given as TGTGCCAGCAGCGCGGTCAGCGGGCGTGGGGAGACCCAGTACTTC.